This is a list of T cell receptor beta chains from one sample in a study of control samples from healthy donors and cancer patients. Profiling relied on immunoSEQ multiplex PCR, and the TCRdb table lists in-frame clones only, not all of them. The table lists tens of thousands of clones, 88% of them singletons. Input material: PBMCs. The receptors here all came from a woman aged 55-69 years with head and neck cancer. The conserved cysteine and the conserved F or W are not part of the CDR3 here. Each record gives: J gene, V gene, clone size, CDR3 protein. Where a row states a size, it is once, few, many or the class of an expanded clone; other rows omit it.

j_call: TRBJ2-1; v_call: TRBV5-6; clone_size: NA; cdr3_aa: ASTYTGVDEQF
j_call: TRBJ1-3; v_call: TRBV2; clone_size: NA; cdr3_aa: ASSGRITNTIY
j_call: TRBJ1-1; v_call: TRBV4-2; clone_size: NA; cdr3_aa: ASSRRGQPNTEAF
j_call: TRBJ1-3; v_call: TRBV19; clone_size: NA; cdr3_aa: ASLADRGNGNTIY
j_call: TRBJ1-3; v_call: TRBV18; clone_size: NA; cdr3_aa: ASSPDQGAGNTIY
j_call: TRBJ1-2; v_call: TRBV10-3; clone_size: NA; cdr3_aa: AITSGTIGGYT
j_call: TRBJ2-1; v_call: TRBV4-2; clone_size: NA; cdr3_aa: ASSQGPEDSYNEQF
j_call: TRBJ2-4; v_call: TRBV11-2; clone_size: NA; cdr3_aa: ASSLERTGVDIQY
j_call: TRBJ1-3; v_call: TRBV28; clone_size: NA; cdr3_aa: ASSLRPSSGSTIY
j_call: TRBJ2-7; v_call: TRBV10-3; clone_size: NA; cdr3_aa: AISDETRSYEQY
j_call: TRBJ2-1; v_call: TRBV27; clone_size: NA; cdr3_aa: ASSLVGLATYNEQF
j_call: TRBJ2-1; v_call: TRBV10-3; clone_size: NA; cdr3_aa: AIRPPLAGPTVNEQF
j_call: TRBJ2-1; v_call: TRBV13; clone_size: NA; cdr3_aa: ASSPGLASGRRDEQF
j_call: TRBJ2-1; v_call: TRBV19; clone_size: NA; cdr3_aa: ASSIGGNNEQF
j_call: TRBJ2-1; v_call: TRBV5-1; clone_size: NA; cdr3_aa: ASSVIPGQGNNEQF
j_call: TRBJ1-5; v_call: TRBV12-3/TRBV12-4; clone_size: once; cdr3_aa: ASSPWDQPQH
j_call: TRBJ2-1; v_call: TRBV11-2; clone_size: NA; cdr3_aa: ASSSLGREQF
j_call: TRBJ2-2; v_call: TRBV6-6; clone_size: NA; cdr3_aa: ASSSGQGHTGELF
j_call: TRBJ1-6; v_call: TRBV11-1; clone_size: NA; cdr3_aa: ASSLRGTGDSPLH
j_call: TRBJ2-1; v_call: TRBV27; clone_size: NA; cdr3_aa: ASSPLAEGPSYNEQF
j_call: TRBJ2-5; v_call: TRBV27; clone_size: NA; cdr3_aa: ASSLNPGRGTQY
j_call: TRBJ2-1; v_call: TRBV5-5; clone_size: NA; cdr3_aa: ASSLPRGGQF
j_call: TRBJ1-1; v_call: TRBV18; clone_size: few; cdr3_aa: ASSPLPDTEAF
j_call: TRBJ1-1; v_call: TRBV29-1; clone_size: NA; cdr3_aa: SVQITGLQGAF
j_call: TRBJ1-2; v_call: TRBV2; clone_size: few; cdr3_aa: ASSEDRGPDYGYT
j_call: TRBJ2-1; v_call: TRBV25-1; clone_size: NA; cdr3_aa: ASSEFITAGKIYNEQF
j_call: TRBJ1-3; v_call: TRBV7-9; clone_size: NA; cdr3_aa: ASSSRGGQLSSGNTIY
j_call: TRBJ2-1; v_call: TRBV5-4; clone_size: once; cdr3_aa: ASRRAPLAVGALNEQF
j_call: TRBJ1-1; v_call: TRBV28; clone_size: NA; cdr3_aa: ASIRPLNTEAF
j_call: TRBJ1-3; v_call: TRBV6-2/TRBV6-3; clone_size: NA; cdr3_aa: ASSYPGRRSSGNTIY
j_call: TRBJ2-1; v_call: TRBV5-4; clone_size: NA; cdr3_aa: ASSPRIAEYNEQF
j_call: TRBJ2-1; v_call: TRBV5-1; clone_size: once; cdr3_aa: ASSLEAWTSYNEQF
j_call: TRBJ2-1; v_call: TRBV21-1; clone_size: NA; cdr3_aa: ASSKVERELYEQF
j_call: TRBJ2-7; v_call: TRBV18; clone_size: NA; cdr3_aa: ASSLQGSSYEQY